This T cell receptor beta chain was sequenced in a study of T and B cells in COVID-19 patients. Study as a whole: In the active-infection cohort, about 90% of the roughly 20 patients had comorbidities linked to unfavorable COVID-19 outcome.

From germline, CDR1 is MDHEN and CDR2 SYDVKM. V was pared by 2 bases and J by 4 bases, with 14 bases between. The CDR3 is made up of 16 amino acids. BIOMED2 TRB-A/B primer pools were used in multiplex TRB PCR. TCRdb re-called the multiplex PCR reads through MiXCR, storing one row per CDR3 protein. The data show 20,000 or so distinct CDR3 sequences, 36% seen once. TRB was amplified from about 250-500 ng of blood genomic DNA. The sequencing sample was made of blood. This rearrangement joins TRBV28 to TRBJ2-2; the D gene is possibly TRBD2 (6 bases). The sequence came from a human donor with active COVID-19. CDR3 in DNA: TGTGCCAGCAGTTTAGGAGGGGTTGGAGGCACCGGGGAGCTGTTTTTT. This gives the protein CASSLGGVGGTGELFF.